What follows are 31 T cell receptor beta chains derived from one specimen sequenced in a study of T cell responses to AZD1222 COVID-19 vaccine (dated by TCRdb to about 2021). Library construction relied on the immunoSEQ multiplex PCR assay. TCRdb holds this immuneACCESS table with in-frame rearrangements only. Some clones are missing; in checked studies, unresolved V genes explain under half, and the rest has no known cause. This sample lists around 140,000 clones; about 91% were detected once. Approximately 2% of the sample belongs to the ten largest clones. Explained via the paper, the time point label denotes: about 28 days (+/-7) after the second vaccine dose. The sequencing here drew on peripheral blood, taken 28 days after the second AZD1222 dose. These receptors originate from an adult who received the AZD1222 COVID-19 vaccine.

V is TRBV18 and J is TRBJ2-7; D is perhaps TRBD2 (6 bases). The CDR3 length is 14 residues. CDR1 is KGHSH, CDR2 LQKENI, per germline. V lost 3 bases to trimming and J lost 5 bases, with 14 bases between them. CDR3 sequence: CASSPGPPGDEQYF. CDR3 nucleotide sequence: TGTGCCAGCTCACCTGGACCTCCGGGGGACGAGCAGTACTTC.

The chain employs TRBV5-1 and TRBJ2-5; D remains unclear. This CDR3 contains 15 residues. Germline lookup yields CDR1 SGHRS and CDR2 YFSETQ. V lost 0 bases to trimming and J lost 2 bases, with 11 bases between them. CDR3 coding DNA: TGCGCCAGCAGCTTGGAACCTACCTGGCAAGAGACCCAGTACTTC. This gives the protein CASSLEPTWQETQYF. The complete variable domain, with remaining parts taken from reference TRBV5-1 and TRBJ2-5, reads KAGVTQTPRYLIKTRGQQVTLSCSPISGHRSVSWYQQTPGQGLQFLFEYFSETQRNKGNFPGRFSGRQFSNSRSEMNVSTLELGDSALYLCASSLEPTWQETQYFGPGTRLLVL.

This rearrangement joins TRBV7-9 to TRBJ2-1; the match to TRBD1 covers 9 bases. V trimming: 5 bases; J trimming: 4 bases; junction bases outside the gene matches: 6. The CDR3 is 15 amino acids. Germline CDR1 SEHNR, CDR2 FQNEAQ (reference sequence). The CDR3 DNA reads TGTGCCAGCAGCCGGGGACAGGGTATTTACAATGAGCAGTTCTTC. This gives the protein CASSRGQGIYNEQFF.

This clone was observed once. This chain links TRBV5-1 with TRBJ1-1; 9 positions agree with TRBD1. From germline, CDR1 is SGHRS and CDR2 YFSETQ. The CDR3 extends over 14 amino acids. V shed 4 bases and J 4 bases; nucleotides not matched to a gene: 5. The CDR3 is CASSATGGITEAFF. Here the CDR3 DNA reads TGCGCCAGCAGCGCAACAGGGGGCATCACTGAAGCTTTCTTT.

The CDR3 loop is CASSIGGSSYNEQFF. The CDR3, as DNA: TGTGCCAGCAGCATCGGGGGGAGCTCCTACAATGAGCAGTTCTTC. This chain joins TRBV7-2 and TRBJ2-1; TRBD2 matches 7 bases. The germline V gene encodes CDR1 SGHTA and CDR2 FQGNSA. V lost 5 bases to trimming and J lost 0 bases; unmatched junction nucleotides: 4. The CDR3 is 15 residues long. Filled out from reference TRBV7-2 and TRBJ2-1, the complete variable domain reads GAGVSQSPSNKVTEKGKDVELRCDPISGHTALYWYRQSLGQGLEFLIYFQGNSAPDKSGLPSDRFSAERTGGSVSTLTIQRTQQEDSAVYLCASSIGGSSYNEQFFGPGTRLTVL.

This chain joins TRBV27 and TRBJ1-2, with TRBD1 identical over 8 bases. The CDR3 contains 14 residues. Per the germline V gene, CDR1 is MNHEY and CDR2 is SMNVEV (reference sequence). Trimming cost V 6 bases and J 8 bases; bases outside gene matches: 11. CDR3 amino acids: CASSVGQGAGGYTF. CDR3 bases: TGTGCCAGCAGCGTTGGGCAGGGGGCTGGCGGCTACACCTTC.

V usage is TRBV6-2 or TRBV6-3 and J usage is TRBJ1-5; D remains unclear. The CDR3 consists of 19 residues. The V gene lost 3 bases and the J gene lost 5 bases, with 26 bases spanning the gap. CDR1 and CDR2 from the germline V gene are MNHEY and SVGEGT. The CDR3 loop reads CASSYQTSEEADPHQPQHF. The CDR3 DNA sequence: TGTGCCAGCAGTTATCAGACGAGTGAGGAGGCCGACCCCCATCAGCCCCAGCATTTT.

The chain couples TRBV2 to TRBJ2-3; perhaps TRBD1 as D (8 bases). Germline V gene data show CDR1 as SNHLY and CDR2 as FYNNEI. The CDR3 length is 15 residues. Trimming took 6 bases from V and 3 from J, leaving 16 bases between them. CDR3 in DNA: TGTGCCAGCAGGGACAGGGAGGGGTTTACAGATACGCAGTATTTT. Translating it yields CASRDREGFTDTQYF. The full variable domain, with the rest looked up from reference TRBV2 and TRBJ2-3, is EPEVTQTPSHQVTQMGQEVILRCVPISNHLYFYWYRQILGQKVEFLVSFYNNEISEKSEIFDDQFSVERPDGSNFTLKIRSTKLEDSAMYFCASRDREGFTDTQYFGPGTRLTVL.

The chain uses TRBV6-5 and TRBJ2-1; 9 bases match TRBD1. The length of the CDR3 is 13 residues. Germline V CDR1 and CDR2: MNHEY, SVGAGI. V gave up 4 bases and J gave up 7 bases; unmatched junction bases: 2. The CDR3: CASSSDRGNEQFF. The CDR3 bases are TGTGCCAGCAGTTCCGACAGGGGGAATGAGCAGTTCTTC.

The chain recombines TRBV21-1 with TRBJ2-7; TRBD2 reflects the table's D call only, with no check against the DNA. TRBV21-1 is a known pseudogene. The CDR3 covers 12 residues. CDR3 protein: CASPKDGLGQYV. CDR3 DNA sequence: TGTGCCAGCCCCAAGGACGGACTCGGGCAGTACGTC.

The chain carries TRBV2 and TRBJ1-4; TRBD1 aligns across 8 bases. The germline V gene encodes CDR1 SNHLY and CDR2 FYNNEI. Trimming removed 6 bases from V and 7 bases from J; junction bases left unmatched: 7. CDR3 length: 14 amino acids. The CDR3 sequence is CASSEDRAGEKLFF. The CDR3 nucleotides are TGTGCCAGCAGCGAGGACAGGGCAGGTGAAAAACTGTTTTTT.

CDR3 in DNA: TGTGCCAGCAGTCGATGTCGGGAAGCTTGTGAAGCTTTCTTT. This codes for CASSRCREACEAFF. V usage is TRBV2 and J usage is TRBJ1-1, with D hard to call. The V end lost 5 bases, the J end lost 7 bases, and 17 bases lay between the germline ends. CDR1 is SNHLY, CDR2 FYNNEI, per germline. The CDR3 totals 14 residues.

The chain combines TRBV10-3 with TRBJ1-2; D remains ambiguous. The CDR3 is 14 amino acids. The germline CDR1 and CDR2 sequences are ENHRY and SYGVKD. The V and J ends lost 0 bases and 1 base respectively, with 6 bases between them. The CDR3 coding sequence is TGTGCCATCAGTGAGTCGGGTCGTAACTATGGCTACACCTTC. Translation: CAISESGRNYGYTF.

V and J are TRBV4-1 and TRBJ2-1; D assignment may be TRBD1 or TRBD2 (5 bases each). The V gene lost 2 bases and the J gene lost 5 bases, with 19 bases spanning the gap. The CDR3 is 17 amino acids. CDR1 is MGHRA and CDR2 is YSYEKL in the germline V gene. The CDR3 DNA follows: TGCGCCAGCAGCCAATTCGGGACCCAACCGTCTGACAATGAGCAGTTCTTC. Translated: CASSQFGTQPSDNEQFF.

The sample holds a few counts of this clone. This chain connects TRBV11-2 to TRBJ1-3; D is unclear. Germline CDR1 and CDR2: SGHAT and FQNNGV. This CDR3 region has 14 residues. Trimming took 5 bases from V and 4 from J, leaving 12 bases between them. CDR3 DNA: TGTGCCAGCAGCCATATTATACTCGGAAACACCATATATTTT. Its translation: CASSHIILGNTIYF. Full variable domain (missing parts from reference TRBV11-2 and TRBJ1-3): EAGVAQSPRYKIIEKRQSVAFWCNPISGHATLYWYQQILGQGPKLLIQFQNNGVVDDSQLPKDRFSAERLKGVDSTLKIQPAKLEDSAVYLCASSHIILGNTIYFGEGSWLTVV.

The CDR3 region is CASSQGLINQPQHF. The DNA of the CDR3 is TGTGCCAGTAGTCAAGGACTGATAAATCAGCCCCAGCATTTT. The rearrangement links TRBV19 to TRBJ1-5; D uncertain. The CDR3 is 14 amino acids. Between the trimmed V and J ends, which lost 5 bases and 4 bases, there was a span of 12 bases. Germline values: CDR1 LNHDA, CDR2 SQIVND (reference sequence).

This chain connects TRBV20-1 to TRBJ1-5; weak D call: TRBD1 (6 bases). The CDR3 has 11 amino acids. Trimming removed 6 bases at V and 7 bases at J, with 10 bases between. Germline V gene data show CDR1 as DFQATT and CDR2 as SNEGSKA (reference sequence). The CDR3 spells CSAGGGQPQHF. The CDR3 coding sequence is TGCAGTGCCGGGGGCGGGCAGCCCCAGCATTTT.

V is TRBV15 and J is TRBJ2-2; D unresolved. Germline loops: CDR1 LNHNV, CDR2 YYDKDF (reference sequence). Deletions cut 2 bases from V and 0 bases from J, with 7 bases between. The CDR3 contains 15 residues. For the CDR3, the DNA is TGTGCCACCAGCAGAAAAACCCCGAACACCGGGGAGCTGTTTTTT. It specifies CATSRKTPNTGELFF.

The chain couples TRBV5-6 to TRBJ2-1; 8 positions match TRBD1. Unmatched junction bases numbered 11, after V lost 0 bases and J lost 15 bases. The CDR3 runs to 14 residues. Germline V lookup: CDR1 SGHDT, CDR2 YYEEEE. This chain's CDR3 is CASSLGHGQGILFF. Here the CDR3 DNA reads TGTGCCAGCAGCTTGGGACACGGACAGGGAATACTGTTCTTC. Supplemented by reference TRBV5-6 and TRBJ2-1, the full variable domain reads DAGVTQSPTHLIKTRGQQVTLRCSPKSGHDTVSWYQQALGQGPQFIFQYYEEEERQRGNFPDRFSGHQFPNYSSELNVNALLLGDSALYLCASSLGHGQGILFFGPGTRLTVL.

This sequence joins TRBV5-4 and TRBJ1-1; D is undetermined. Germline V gives CDR1 SGHNT, CDR2 YYREEE (reference sequence). The CDR3 has 13 amino acids. Trimming cost V 5 bases and J 1 base, with 9 bases left between them. The CDR3, as DNA: TGTGCCAGCAGTGGACTGTCGAACACTGAAGCTTTCTTT. Translated, it gives CASSGLSNTEAFF.

The V and J genes are TRBV25-1 and TRBJ1-6, with D unclear. Germline-derived CDR1 and CDR2 are MGHDK and SYGVNS. With 4 bases removed from V and 7 bases from J, the gap between germline ends came to 11 bases. CDR3 length equals 14 residues. The CDR3 loop is CASSVEVRNSPLHF. CDR3 sequence (DNA): TGTGCCAGCAGTGTAGAAGTACGAAATTCACCCCTCCACTTT.

The J gene is TRBJ2-7, the V gene TRBV7-3; TRBD1 agrees at 9 bases. The CDR3 spans 15 residues. The germline CDR1 and CDR2 sequences are SGHTA and FQGTGA. V was pared by 5 bases and J by 5 bases, with 10 bases of the junction left unmatched. Here the CDR3 reads CASSLRDRVDDEQYF. The CDR3 DNA is TGTGCCAGCAGCCTCCGGGACAGGGTGGACGACGAGCAGTACTTC.

The chain is built from TRBV3-1 (or the pseudogene TRBV3-2) and TRBJ1-2, with D possibly TRBD1 on 5 matching bases. The germline V gene encodes CDR1 LGHDT and CDR2 YNNKEL (reference sequence). The CDR3 has 13 amino acids. Trimming took 4 bases from V and 7 from J, leaving 13 bases between them. DNA of the CDR3: TGTGCCAGCAGCCCCCTGGACATTACTGGCTACACCTTC. Its protein product is CASSPLDITGYTF.

The rearrangement joins TRBV7-3 to TRBJ1-2; tentative D call: TRBD1 (6 bases). Deletions cut 2 bases from V and 8 bases from J, with 21 bases between. This CDR3 contains 16 residues. The V gene's germline CDR1 is SGHTA and CDR2 FQGTGA. The CDR3 coding sequence is TGTGCCAGCAGCTTAGAAGGGGTCTCAGGGGCTGGAGGCTACACCTTC. Encoded protein: CASSLEGVSGAGGYTF. Supplemented by reference TRBV7-3 and TRBJ1-2, the full variable domain reads GAGVSQTPSNKVTEKGKYVELRCDPISGHTALYWYRQSLGQGPEFLIYFQGTGAADDSGLPNDRFFAVRPEGSVSTLKIQRTERGDSAVYLCASSLEGVSGAGGYTFGSGTRLTVV.

V gene TRBV4-1 combines with J gene TRBJ1-1; D perhaps matches TRBD1 (5 bases). Germline V CDR1 and CDR2: MGHRA, YSYEKL. Trimming removed 4 bases at V and 10 bases at J, with 19 bases between. The CDR3 sequence is 14 residues long. The CDR3 here is CASSLFDSTGGAFF. In DNA, the CDR3 is TGCGCCAGCAGCCTTTTCGACAGCACCGGTGGAGCTTTCTTT.

The chain carries TRBV3-1 (or the pseudogene TRBV3-2) and TRBJ2-4; TRBD2 aligns across 10 bases. The CDR3 length is 15 residues. The junction had 5 bases not matched to a gene; V was cut back by 2 bases and J by 7 bases. The germline CDR1 and CDR2 sequences are LGHDT and YNNKEL (reference sequence). In DNA, the CDR3 is TGTGCCAGCAGCCAACTAGCGGGAGTGTACAACATTCAGTACTTC. Protein product: CASSQLAGVYNIQYF.

V usage is TRBV5-1 and J usage is TRBJ2-1, with 11 bases fitting TRBD2. Germline V gene data show CDR1 as SGHRS and CDR2 as YFSETQ. The CDR3 length is 16 residues. With 0 bases clipped from V and 6 bases from J, the junction kept 5 bases outside the gene matches. The CDR3 reads CASSLEASGRSNEQFF. The CDR3 DNA follows: TGCGCCAGCAGCTTGGAGGCTAGCGGGAGGAGCAATGAGCAGTTCTTC.

The V gene is TRBV21-1, the J gene TRBJ1-2; the table's D gene call, TRBD1, was not cross checked with the DNA. TRBV21-1 is noted as a pseudogene. This CDR3 region has 15 residues. The CDR3 DNA reads as TGTGCCAGCAGCACATCCAAGACAGGGAACTATGGCTACACCTTC. Protein: CASSTSKTGNYGYTF.

V is TRBV2 and J is TRBJ1-5; possible D gene TRBD1, 5 bases. This CDR3 region has 15 residues. V was pared by 3 bases and J by 2 bases, with 11 bases between. Germline V CDR1 and CDR2: SNHLY, FYNNEI. In DNA, the CDR3 is TGTGCCAGCAGTGATGGGGGTGGCGGCAATCAGCCCCAGCATTTT. Translating gives CASSDGGGGNQPQHF.

This clone has only one observation. The chain uses TRBV4-2 and TRBJ2-7; D not resolved. Germline V gives CDR1 LGHNA, CDR2 YNFKEQ. The V end lost 0 bases, the J end lost 0 bases, and 12 bases lay between the germline ends. This CDR3 is 16 amino acids long. The CDR3 region has the DNA TGTGCCAGCAGCCAAGAGGCCCTCACTACCTCCTACGAGCAGTACTTC. This translates into CASSQEALTTSYEQYF.

This clone has a single count. The chain carries TRBV7-9 and TRBJ2-3, with 10 bases matching TRBD1. This CDR3 comprises 15 residues. Trimming removed 1 base from V and 6 bases from J; junction bases left unmatched: 4. CDR1 and CDR2 from the germline V gene are SEHNR and FQNEAQ (reference sequence). CDR3 in DNA: TGTGCCAGCAGCTTAGAGACAGGGGGCGCGGATACGCAGTATTTT. Translating it yields CASSLETGGADTQYF.